These T cell receptor beta chains were read from a single sample in a study of vaccination effects on CD4 cells after COVID-19. Method: immunoSEQ multiplex PCR; TCRdb's copy keeps in-frame clones and lacks some. The table lists some 69,000 clones, 65% to 80% of them singletons. Their target antigens are unknown. Here the sequenced sample was CD4+ T cells from PBMCs cultured without peptide, taken after COVID-19 vaccination. Receptor source: a human donor who received a COVID-19 vaccine. Both conserved end residues are part of each CDR3. Fields, in order: V gene, clone size, J gene, D gene, CDR3 protein, CDR3 DNA. A D gene is named only where the DNA matches it firmly. Expanded clones get a size class; other rows say once, few or many, or leave the size out.

>TRBV6-5|once|TRBJ2-5|NA
CASSYSTVVETQYF
TGTGCCAGCAGTTACTCGACCGTTGTGGAGACCCAGTACTTC
>TRBV24-1|NA|TRBJ2-5|NA
CATSDLSGEQETQYF
TGTGCCACCAGTGATTTATCAGGGGAACAAGAGACCCAGTACTTC
>TRBV6-2/TRBV6-3|NA|TRBJ1-1|TRBD1
CASSYSPRQGARTEAFF
TGTGCCAGCAGTTACTCTCCCCGACAGGGGGCGCGGACTGAAGCTTTCTTT
>TRBV6-5|NA|TRBJ2-5|NA
CASSYSNTQETQYF
TGTGCCAGCAGTTACTCGAACACCCAAGAGACCCAGTACTTC
>TRBV15|NA|TRBJ2-3|TRBD2
CATSRDNSAGGIDTQYF
TGTGCCACCAGCAGAGATAACTCAGCGGGGGGTATAGATACGCAGTATTTT
>TRBV5-1|NA|TRBJ1-5|NA
CASSSGQPNQPQHF
TGCGCCAGCAGCTCAGGACAGCCAAATCAGCCCCAGCATTTT
>TRBV12-3/TRBV12-4|NA|TRBJ1-2|NA
CASKDNWGYGYTF
TGTGCCAGCAAGGACAACTGGGGCTATGGCTACACCTTC
>TRBV30|few|TRBJ1-1|TRBD1
CAWRKANRGNTEAFF
TGTGCCTGGAGAAAAGCAAACAGGGGGAACACTGAAGCTTTCTTT
>TRBV19|few|TRBJ2-3|NA
CASSPGPGGDDTQYF
TGTGCCAGTAGTCCAGGCCCGGGTGGTGATGATACGCAGTATTTT
>TRBV24-1|NA|TRBJ2-2|TRBD1
CATSDWDSTGELFF
TGTGCCACCAGTGATTGGGACAGCACCGGGGAGCTGTTTTTT
>TRBV5-1|NA|TRBJ2-5|TRBD1
CASSLATGGQETQYF
TGCGCCAGCAGCTTGGCGACAGGGGGGCAAGAGACCCAGTACTTC